These 14 T cell receptor beta chains originate from one sample sequenced in a study of blood T cell repertoires in COVID-19 (TCRdb year 2020). Libraries were prepared through the immunoSEQ multiplex PCR assay. Sourced from immuneACCESS, this table was stored by TCRdb with only in-frame sequences that have V and J called. A share of the clones is absent; for the studies checked, an unresolved V gene accounts for under half, and the remainder has no known explanation. This sample comprises under 250,000 clones, about 88% of them detected only once. 2.5% to 3% of the sample is in the top ten clones. Material for sequencing was peripheral blood. The receptors here all came from an older woman with acute or convalescent COVID-19.

There are many counts of this clone. The same CDR3 is also encoded by other DNA sequences in this sample. The chain has TRBV19 and TRBJ1-2; 9 bases are a match to TRBD1. The V and J ends lost 3 bases and 4 bases, in that order; junction bases with no gene match: 3. CDR1 is LNHDA, CDR2 SQIVND, per germline (reference sequence). This CDR3 has 14 amino acids. CDR3 residues: CASSIGQGTYGYTF. The CDR3 region has the DNA TGTGCCAGTAGTATCGGACAGGGGACCTATGGCTACACCTTC.

The chain uses TRBV6-6 and TRBJ2-3; D is perhaps TRBD2 (7 bases). This CDR3 is built from 17 residues. CDR1 MNHNY and CDR2 SVGAGI come from the germline V gene (reference sequence). V was shortened by 5 bases and J by 2 bases, with 20 bases between the two germline ends. The CDR3 bases are TGTGCCAGCAGTCACAAAACACAGGGAGGGGTCACAGATACGCAGTATTTT. This gives the protein CASSHKTQGGVTDTQYF.

This clone was detected a few times. A junction boundary mismatches the germline segment, possibly from a read error. This chain uses TRBV7-7 with TRBJ2-5; D remains unclear. Per the germline V gene, CDR1 is SSHAT and CDR2 is FNYEAQ (reference sequence). This CDR3 is built from 12 residues. CDR3 in DNA: TGTGCTAGCAGCCCGAGTAAGGAGACCCAGTACTTC. It is translated as CASSPSKETQYF.

This clone was observed a single time. The V call is TRBV7-9, the J call TRBJ1-6; maybe TRBD1 (5 bases). V was clipped by 1 base and J by 5 bases, with 18 bases between them. The CDR3 length is 18 residues. Germline assignment: CDR1 SEHNR and CDR2 FQNEAQ (reference sequence). The CDR3 loop is CASSLDPGRGRDNSPLHF. CDR3 coding DNA: TGTGCCAGCAGCTTAGACCCCGGGAGGGGAAGGGATAATTCACCCCTCCACTTT.

This chain connects TRBV18 to TRBJ2-1; 11 bases are shared with TRBD2. Germline V gives CDR1 KGHSH, CDR2 LQKENI. There are 15 residues in the CDR3. V shed 1 base, J shed 9 bases, and the junction held 5 bases outside the gene matches. In DNA, the CDR3 is TGTGCCAGCTCACCACTTAGCGGGGGGGCCGGTGAGCAGTTCTTC. This translates into CASSPLSGGAGEQFF.

This clone was seen a few times. The same CDR3 arises from other DNA sequences in this sample as well. The rearrangement uses TRBV6-5 and TRBJ1-3, with D maybe TRBD1 (5 bases). Germline CDR1 and CDR2: MNHEY and SVGAGI. V was trimmed by 2 bases and J by 0 bases, leaving 8 bases between them. The CDR3 loop spans 15 amino acids. CDR3 sequence (DNA): TGTGCCAGCAGTTACAGGGGCTCCTCTGGAAACACCATATATTTT. As protein: CASSYRGSSGNTIYF.

This clone has a handful of counts. The rearrangement uses TRBV10-1 and TRBJ2-1; D gene ambiguous. Germline V lookup: CDR1 WNHNN, CDR2 SYGVQD (reference sequence). V was pared by 6 bases and J by 3 bases, with 6 bases between. The CDR3 runs to 12 residues. The CDR3 DNA sequence: TGCGCCAGCAGCCAGGACTACAATGAGCAGTTCTTC. Translation gives CASSQDYNEQFF.

This chain links TRBV6-5 with TRBJ2-1; 7 positions agree with TRBD2. Germline CDR1 reads MNHEY; CDR2 reads SVGAGI. This CDR3 region has 13 residues. V was pared by 7 bases and J by 4 bases, with 4 bases of the junction left unmatched. The CDR3, as DNA: TGTGCCAGCACTAAGCGGGGATACAATGAGCAGTTCTTC. Its protein product is CASTKRGYNEQFF.

The J gene is TRBJ2-5, the V gene TRBV5-1; 8 nucleotides agree with TRBD2. The CDR3 covers 15 residues. The germline V gene has CDR1 SGHRS and CDR2 YFSETQ. With 5 bases clipped from V and 5 bases from J, the junction kept 11 bases outside the gene matches. CDR3 region: CASRGRAGVGETQYF. The DNA for the CDR3 is TGCGCCAGCAGGGGCCGAGCGGGAGTTGGGGAGACCCAGTACTTC.

The rearrangement uses TRBV6-5 and TRBJ2-1, with TRBD2 identical over 7 bases. The CDR3 consists of 13 residues. Trimming took 4 bases from V and 8 from J; bases not matched to a gene: 5. Germline values: CDR1 MNHEY, CDR2 SVGAGI. Here the CDR3 reads CASSLREFDEQFF. The CDR3 nucleotides are TGTGCCAGCAGTTTGCGGGAGTTCGATGAGCAGTTCTTC.

This chain connects TRBV25-1 to TRBJ2-1, with 7 bases aligning to TRBD2. This CDR3 has 14 residues. V shed 6 bases, J shed 7 bases, and the junction held 9 bases outside the gene matches. Germline CDR1 is MGHDK and CDR2 is SYGVNS. CDR3 protein: CASRRAGMSNEQFF. DNA of the CDR3: TGTGCCAGCAGACGAGCGGGAATGAGTAATGAGCAGTTCTTC.

The chain recombines TRBV3-1 (or the pseudogene TRBV3-2) with TRBJ2-3, with D possibly being TRBD2 (6 bases). Trimming took off 0 bases at V and 2 bases at J, with 15 bases between the two ends. The CDR3 covers 17 residues. Looked up from germline, CDR1 is LGHDT and CDR2 is YNNKEL (reference sequence). DNA for the CDR3: TGTGCCAGCAGCCAAGACGGGGAGGAACAGGACACAGATACGCAGTATTTT. It yields the protein CASSQDGEEQDTDTQYF.

This clone was found a few times. The chain joins TRBV5-4 to TRBJ1-4, with TRBD1 matching 9 bases. The J segment lost 8 bases and the V segment lost 0 bases, leaving 8 bases of the junction unmatched. Germline V CDR1 and CDR2: SGHNT, YYREEE (reference sequence). The CDR3 is 16 residues long. The CDR3, as DNA: TGTGCCAGCAGCTTGGACTTTGGGACAGGGACCGAAAAACTGTTTTTT. It specifies CASSLDFGTGTEKLFF.

This chain connects TRBV27 to TRBJ1-3, with 10 bases fitting TRBD1. CDR1 MNHEY and CDR2 SMNVEV come from the germline V gene (reference sequence). Trimming cost V 5 bases and J 3 bases; bases outside gene matches: 7. CDR3 size: 16 residues. This CDR3 is CASSAGTGAFGNTIYF. For the CDR3, the DNA is TGTGCCAGCAGTGCCGGGACAGGGGCCTTTGGAAACACCATATATTTT.